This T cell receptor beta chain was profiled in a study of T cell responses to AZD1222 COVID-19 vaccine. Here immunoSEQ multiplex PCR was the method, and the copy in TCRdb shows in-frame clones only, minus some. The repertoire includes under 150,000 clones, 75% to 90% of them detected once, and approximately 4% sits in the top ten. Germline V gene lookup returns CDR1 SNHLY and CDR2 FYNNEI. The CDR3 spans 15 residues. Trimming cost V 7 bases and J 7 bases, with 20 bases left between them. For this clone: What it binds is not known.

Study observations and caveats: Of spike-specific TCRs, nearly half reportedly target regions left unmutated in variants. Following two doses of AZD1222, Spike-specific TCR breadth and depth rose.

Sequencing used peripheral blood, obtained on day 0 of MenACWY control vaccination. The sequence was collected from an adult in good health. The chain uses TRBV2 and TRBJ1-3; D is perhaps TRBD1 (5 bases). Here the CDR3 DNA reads TGTGCCAGCACTCAACGGGGCACTCCAGAGAACACCATATATTTT. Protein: CASTQRGTPENTIYF.